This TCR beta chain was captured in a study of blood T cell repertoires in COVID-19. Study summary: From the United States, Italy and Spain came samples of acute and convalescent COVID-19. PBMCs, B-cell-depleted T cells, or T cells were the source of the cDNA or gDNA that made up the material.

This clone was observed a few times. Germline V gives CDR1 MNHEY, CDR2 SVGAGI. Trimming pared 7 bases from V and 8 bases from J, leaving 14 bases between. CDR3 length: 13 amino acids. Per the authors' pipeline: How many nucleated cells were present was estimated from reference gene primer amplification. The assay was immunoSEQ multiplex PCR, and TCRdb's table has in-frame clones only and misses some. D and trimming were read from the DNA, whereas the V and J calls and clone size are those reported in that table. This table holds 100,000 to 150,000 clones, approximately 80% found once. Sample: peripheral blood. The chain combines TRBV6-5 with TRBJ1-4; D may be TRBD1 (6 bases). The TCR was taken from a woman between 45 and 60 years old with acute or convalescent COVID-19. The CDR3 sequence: CASTLGHGEKLFF. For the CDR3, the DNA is TGTGCCAGCACCTTGGGACACGGGGAAAAACTGTTTTTT.